The TCR beta chain described here comes from a study of CD8 T cells in ankylosing spondylitis. The study, taken as a whole, reports: In peripheral blood, disease-linked CD8+ clones occurred at relatively low frequencies. For ankylosing spondylitis blood, a TCR beta motif of seven to nine highly homologous variants appeared characteristic.

Quantitative 5'-RACE with molecular barcodes generated TCR beta libraries. TCRdb redid the calling of the 5' RACE reads with MiXCR, one entry per CDR3 protein. The sample has around 390,000 distinct CDR3 sequences, 20% to 25% seen once; the top ten hold about 16%. Germline-derived CDR1 and CDR2 are MNHEY and SVGAGI. CDR3 length equals 17 residues. V gave up 0 bases and J gave up 0 bases; unmatched junction bases: 7. In regard to this clonotype: Its antigen remains unidentified. This may come from a read error, since a much larger clone is one base off.

This clonotype was sampled from a male donor with ankylosing spondylitis. The chain carries TRBV6-5 and TRBJ1-1, with TRBD1 matching over 7 bases. The specimen was blood, either unsorted or a sorted T cell fraction (not recorded which). CDR3 in amino acids: CASSYSGGSRVNTEAFF. The CDR3 nucleotides are TGTGCCAGCAGTTACTCAGGGGGCTCTAGAGTGAACACTGAAGCTTTCTTT.